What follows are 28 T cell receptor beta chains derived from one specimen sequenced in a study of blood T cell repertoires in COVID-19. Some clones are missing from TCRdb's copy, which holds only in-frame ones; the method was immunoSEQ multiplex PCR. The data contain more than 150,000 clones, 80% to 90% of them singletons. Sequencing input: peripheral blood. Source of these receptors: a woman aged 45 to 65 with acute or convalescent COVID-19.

The CDR3, as DNA: TGTGCCTGGAGTGTAGACAGGGCAGGATATAATGAAAAACTGTTTTTT. This encodes CAWSVDRAGYNEKLFF. The V call is TRBV30, the J call TRBJ1-4, with 7 bases aligning to TRBD1. This CDR3 comprises 16 residues. The trim removed 0 bases at V and 4 bases at J, leaving 8 bases unmatched. Germline V gives CDR1 GTSNPN, CDR2 SVGIG (reference sequence).

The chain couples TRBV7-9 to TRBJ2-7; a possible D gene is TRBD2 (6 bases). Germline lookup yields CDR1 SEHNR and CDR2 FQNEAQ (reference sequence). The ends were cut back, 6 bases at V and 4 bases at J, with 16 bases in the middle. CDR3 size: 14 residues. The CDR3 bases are TGTGCCAGCAGTCCCGGGGGTAGCGAGTACGAGCAGTACTTC. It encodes CASSPGGSEYEQYF.

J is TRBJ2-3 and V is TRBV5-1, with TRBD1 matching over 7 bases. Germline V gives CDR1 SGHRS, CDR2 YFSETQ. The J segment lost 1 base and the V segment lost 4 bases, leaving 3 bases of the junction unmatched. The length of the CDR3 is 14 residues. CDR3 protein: CASSDTGGTDTQYF. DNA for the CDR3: TGCGCCAGCAGCGACACAGGGGGCACAGATACGCAGTATTTT.

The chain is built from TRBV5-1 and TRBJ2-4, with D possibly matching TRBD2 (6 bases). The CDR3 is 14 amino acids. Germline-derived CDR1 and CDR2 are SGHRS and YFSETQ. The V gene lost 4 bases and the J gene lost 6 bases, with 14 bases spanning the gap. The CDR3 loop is CASSPARGGNIQYF. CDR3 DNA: TGCGCCAGCAGCCCGGCCCGGGGAGGAAACATTCAGTACTTC.

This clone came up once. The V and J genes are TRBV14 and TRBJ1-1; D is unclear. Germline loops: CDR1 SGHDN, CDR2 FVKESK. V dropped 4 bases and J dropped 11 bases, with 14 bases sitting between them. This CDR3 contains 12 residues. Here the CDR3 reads CASSRVADGAFF. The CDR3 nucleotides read TGTGCCAGCAGCCGAGTGGCGGATGGGGCTTTCTTT. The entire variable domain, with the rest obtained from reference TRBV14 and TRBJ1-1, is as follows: EAGVTQFPSHSVIEKGQTVTLRCDPISGHDNLYWYRRVMGKEIKFLLHFVKESKQDESGMPNNRFLAERTGGTYSTLKVQPAELEDSGVYFCASSRVADGAFFGQGTRLTVV.

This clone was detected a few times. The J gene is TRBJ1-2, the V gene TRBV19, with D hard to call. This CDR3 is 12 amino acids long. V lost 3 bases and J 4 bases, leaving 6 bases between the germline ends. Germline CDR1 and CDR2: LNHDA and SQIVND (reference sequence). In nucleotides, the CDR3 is TGTGCCAGTAGTATGGCCCTCTATGGCTACACCTTC. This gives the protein CASSMALYGYTF. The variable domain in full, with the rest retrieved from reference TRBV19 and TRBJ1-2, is DGGITQSPKYLFRKEGQNVTLSCEQNLNHDAMYWYRQDPGQGLRLIYYSQIVNDFQKGDIAEGYSVSREKKESFPLTVTSAQKNPTAFYLCASSMALYGYTFGSGTRLTVV.

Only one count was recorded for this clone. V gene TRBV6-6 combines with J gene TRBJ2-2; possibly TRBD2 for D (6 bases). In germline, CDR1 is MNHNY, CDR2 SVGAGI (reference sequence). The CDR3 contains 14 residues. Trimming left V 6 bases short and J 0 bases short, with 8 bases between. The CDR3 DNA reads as TGTGCCAGCAGGGAGGGGACGAACACCGGGGAGCTGTTTTTT. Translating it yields CASREGTNTGELFF.

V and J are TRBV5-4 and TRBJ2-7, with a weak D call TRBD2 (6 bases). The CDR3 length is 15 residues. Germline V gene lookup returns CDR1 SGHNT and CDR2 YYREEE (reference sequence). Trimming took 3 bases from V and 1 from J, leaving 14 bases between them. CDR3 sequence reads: CASSWERATSYEQYF. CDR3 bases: TGTGCCAGCAGCTGGGAGCGGGCCACATCCTACGAGCAGTACTTC.

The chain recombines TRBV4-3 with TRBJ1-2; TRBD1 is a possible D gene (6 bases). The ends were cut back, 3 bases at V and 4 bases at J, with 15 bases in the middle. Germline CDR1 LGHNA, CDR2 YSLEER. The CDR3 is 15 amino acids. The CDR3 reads CASSQEYRESYGYTF. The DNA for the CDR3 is TGCGCCAGCAGCCAGGAATACAGGGAGTCCTATGGCTACACCTTC.

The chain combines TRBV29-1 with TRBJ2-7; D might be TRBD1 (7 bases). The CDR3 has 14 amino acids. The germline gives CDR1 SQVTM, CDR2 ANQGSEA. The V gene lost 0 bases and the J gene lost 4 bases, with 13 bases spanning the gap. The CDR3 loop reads CSVEDVTGTYEQYF. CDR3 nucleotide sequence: TGCAGCGTTGAAGACGTGACAGGGACTTACGAGCAGTACTTC.

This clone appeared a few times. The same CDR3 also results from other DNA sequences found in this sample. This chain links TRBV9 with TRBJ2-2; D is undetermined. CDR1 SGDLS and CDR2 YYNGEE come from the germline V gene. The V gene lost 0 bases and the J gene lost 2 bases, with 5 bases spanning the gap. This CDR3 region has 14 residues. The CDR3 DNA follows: TGTGCCAGCAGCGTAGCAGGAAACACCGGGGAGCTGTTTTTT. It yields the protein CASSVAGNTGELFF.

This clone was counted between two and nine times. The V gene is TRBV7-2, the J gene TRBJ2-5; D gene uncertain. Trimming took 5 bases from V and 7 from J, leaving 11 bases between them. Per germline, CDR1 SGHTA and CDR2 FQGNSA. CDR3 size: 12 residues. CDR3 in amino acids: CASSPSGWTQYF. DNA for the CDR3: TGTGCCAGCAGCCCATCCGGGTGGACCCAGTACTTC.

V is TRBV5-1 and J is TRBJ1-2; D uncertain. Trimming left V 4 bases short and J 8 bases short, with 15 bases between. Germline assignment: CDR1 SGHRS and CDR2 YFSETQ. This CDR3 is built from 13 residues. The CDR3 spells CASSADPEGGYTF. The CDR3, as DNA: TGCGCCAGCAGCGCGGACCCCGAGGGAGGCTACACCTTC.

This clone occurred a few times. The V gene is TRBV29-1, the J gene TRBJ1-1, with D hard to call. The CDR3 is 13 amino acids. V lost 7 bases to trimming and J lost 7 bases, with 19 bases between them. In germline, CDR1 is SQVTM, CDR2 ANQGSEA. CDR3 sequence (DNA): TGCAGCGCCCGAAGGCAGACCTCAGGTGAAGCTTTCTTT. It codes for CSARRQTSGEAFF.

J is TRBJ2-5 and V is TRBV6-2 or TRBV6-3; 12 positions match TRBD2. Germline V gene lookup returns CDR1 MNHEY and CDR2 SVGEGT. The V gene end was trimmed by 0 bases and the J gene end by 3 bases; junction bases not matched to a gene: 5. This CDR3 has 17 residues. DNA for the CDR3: TGTGCCAGCAGTTACTCTTCCGCTAGCGGGGGGGAAGAGACCCAGTACTTC. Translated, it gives CASSYSSASGGEETQYF.

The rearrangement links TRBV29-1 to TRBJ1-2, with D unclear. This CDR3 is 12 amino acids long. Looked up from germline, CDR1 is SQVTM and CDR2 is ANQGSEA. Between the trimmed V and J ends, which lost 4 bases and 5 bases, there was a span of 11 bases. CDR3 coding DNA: TGCAGCGTTGGCGGGGAAGGGTATGGCTACACCTTC. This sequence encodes CSVGGEGYGYTF.

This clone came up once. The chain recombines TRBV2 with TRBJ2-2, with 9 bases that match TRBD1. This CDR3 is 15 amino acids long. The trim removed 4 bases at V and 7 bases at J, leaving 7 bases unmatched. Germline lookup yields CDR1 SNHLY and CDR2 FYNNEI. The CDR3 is CASSAGQGGIGELFF. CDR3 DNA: TGTGCCAGCAGTGCGGGACAGGGAGGTATCGGGGAGCTGTTTTTT. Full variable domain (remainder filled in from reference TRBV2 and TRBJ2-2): EPEVTQTPSHQVTQMGQEVILRCVPISNHLYFYWYRQILGQKVEFLVSFYNNEISEKSEIFDDQFSVERPDGSNFTLKIRSTKLEDSAMYFCASSAGQGGIGELFFGEGSRLTVL.

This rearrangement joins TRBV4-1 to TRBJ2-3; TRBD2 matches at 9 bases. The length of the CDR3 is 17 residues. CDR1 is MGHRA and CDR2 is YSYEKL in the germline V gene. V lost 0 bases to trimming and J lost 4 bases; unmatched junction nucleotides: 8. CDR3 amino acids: CASSQDRGGGAADTQYF. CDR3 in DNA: TGCGCCAGCAGCCAAGATCGTGGCGGGGGGGCGGCAGATACGCAGTATTTT.

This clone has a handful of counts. This CDR3 is CASSASGTVKSTDTQYF. The CDR3, as DNA: TGTGCCAGCAGCGCATCCGGGACAGTCAAGAGTACAGATACGCAGTATTTT. V and J are TRBV7-6 and TRBJ2-3; 7 nucleotides agree with TRBD1. The CDR3 contains 17 residues. Germline CDR1 is SGHVS and CDR2 is FNYEAQ. Trimming took 5 bases from V and 3 from J; bases not matched to a gene: 14. Together with reference TRBV7-6 and TRBJ2-3, the CDR3 gives the full variable domain: GAGVSQSPRYKVTKRGQDVALRCDPISGHVSLYWYRQALGQGPEFLTYFNYEAQQDKSGLPNDRFSAERPEGSISTLTIQRTEQRDSAMYRCASSASGTVKSTDTQYFGPGTRLTVL.

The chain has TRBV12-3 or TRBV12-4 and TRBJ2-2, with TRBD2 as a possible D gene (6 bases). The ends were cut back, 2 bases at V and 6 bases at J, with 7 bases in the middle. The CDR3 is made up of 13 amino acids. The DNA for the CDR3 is TGTGCCAGCAGTTTATCGGGGGCCGGGGAGCTGTTTTTT. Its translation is CASSLSGAGELFF.

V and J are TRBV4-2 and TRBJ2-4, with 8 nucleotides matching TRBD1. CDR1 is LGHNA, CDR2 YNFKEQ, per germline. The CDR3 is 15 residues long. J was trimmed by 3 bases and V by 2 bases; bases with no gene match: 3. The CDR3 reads CASSQTTGGKNIQYF. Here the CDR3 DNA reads TGTGCCAGCAGCCAAACCACAGGGGGCAAAAACATTCAGTACTTC.

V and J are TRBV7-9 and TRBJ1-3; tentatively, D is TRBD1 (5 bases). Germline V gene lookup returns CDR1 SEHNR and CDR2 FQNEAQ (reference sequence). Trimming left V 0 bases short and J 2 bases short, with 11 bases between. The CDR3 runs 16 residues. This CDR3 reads CASSLAAWGAGNTIYF. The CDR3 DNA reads TGTGCCAGCAGCTTAGCGGCTTGGGGGGCTGGAAACACCATATATTTT.

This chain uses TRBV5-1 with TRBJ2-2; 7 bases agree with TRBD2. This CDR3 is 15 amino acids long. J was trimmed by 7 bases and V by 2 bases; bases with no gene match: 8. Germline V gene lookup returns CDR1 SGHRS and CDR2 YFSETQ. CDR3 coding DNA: TGCGCCAGCAGCTTCATAGGACTAGTGGACGGGGAGCTGTTTTTT. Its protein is CASSFIGLVDGELFF.

The CDR3 bases are TGTGCCAGCAGTGCGGGACAGAACGATCCTGAAGCTTTCTTT. Amino acid sequence: CASSAGQNDPEAFF. The chain links TRBV28 to TRBJ1-1; 7 bases are a match to TRBD1. Germline CDR1 reads MDHEN; CDR2 reads SYDVKM. The CDR3 has 14 residues. The V and J ends lost 5 bases and 6 bases, in that order; junction bases with no gene match: 9.

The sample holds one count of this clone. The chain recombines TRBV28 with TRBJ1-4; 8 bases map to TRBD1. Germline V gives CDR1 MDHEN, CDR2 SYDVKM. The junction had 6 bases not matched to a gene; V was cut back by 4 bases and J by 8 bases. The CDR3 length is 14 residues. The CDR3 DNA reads TGTGCCAGCAGTTCGGGACAGGAAGGGGAAAAACTGTTTTTT. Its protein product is CASSSGQEGEKLFF.

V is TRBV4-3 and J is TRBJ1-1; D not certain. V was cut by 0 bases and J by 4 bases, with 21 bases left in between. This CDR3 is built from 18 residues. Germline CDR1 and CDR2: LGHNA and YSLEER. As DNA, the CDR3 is TGCGCCAGCAGCCAAGATCCCGCTGTGTGGGTTGGCGGCACTGAAGCTTTCTTT. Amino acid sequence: CASSQDPAVWVGGTEAFF.

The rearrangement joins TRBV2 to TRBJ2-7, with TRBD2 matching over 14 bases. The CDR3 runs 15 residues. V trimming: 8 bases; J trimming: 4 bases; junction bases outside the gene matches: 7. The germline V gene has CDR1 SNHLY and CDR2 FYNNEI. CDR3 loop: CASLSGTSGSYEQYF. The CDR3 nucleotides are TGTGCCAGCCTTTCCGGGACTAGCGGGAGTTACGAGCAGTACTTC.

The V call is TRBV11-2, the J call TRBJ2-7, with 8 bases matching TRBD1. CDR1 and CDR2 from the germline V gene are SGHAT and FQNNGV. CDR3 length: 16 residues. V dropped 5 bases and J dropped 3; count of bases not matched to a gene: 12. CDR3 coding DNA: TGTGCCAGCAGCATCCTGGTCAGGGGGCTCGGCTACGAGCAGTACTTC. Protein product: CASSILVRGLGYEQYF.